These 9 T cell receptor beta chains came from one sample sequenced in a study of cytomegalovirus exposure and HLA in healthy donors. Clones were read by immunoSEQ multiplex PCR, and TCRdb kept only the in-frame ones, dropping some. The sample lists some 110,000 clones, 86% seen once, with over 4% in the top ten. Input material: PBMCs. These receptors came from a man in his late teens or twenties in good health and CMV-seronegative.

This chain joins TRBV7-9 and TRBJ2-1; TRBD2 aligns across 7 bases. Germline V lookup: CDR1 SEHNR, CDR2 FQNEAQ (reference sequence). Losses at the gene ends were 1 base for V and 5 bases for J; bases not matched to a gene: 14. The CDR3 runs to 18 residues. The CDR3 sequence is CASSLVSSAGGRHNEQFF. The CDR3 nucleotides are TGTGCCAGCAGCTTAGTGTCATCCGCCGGGGGGAGGCACAATGAGCAGTTCTTC.

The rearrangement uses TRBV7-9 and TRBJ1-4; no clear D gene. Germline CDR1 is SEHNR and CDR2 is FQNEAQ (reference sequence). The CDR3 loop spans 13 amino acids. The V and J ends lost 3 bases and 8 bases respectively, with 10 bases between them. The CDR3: CASSFPAREKLFF. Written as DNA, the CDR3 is TGTGCCAGCAGCTTTCCCGCGAGGGAAAAACTGTTTTTT.

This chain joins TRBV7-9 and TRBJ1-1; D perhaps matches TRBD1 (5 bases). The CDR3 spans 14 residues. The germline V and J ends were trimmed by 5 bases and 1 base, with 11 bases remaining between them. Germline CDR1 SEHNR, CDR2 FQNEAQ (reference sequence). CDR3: CASSGGGRNTEAFF. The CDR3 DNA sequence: TGTGCCAGCAGCGGCGGGGGGAGGAACACTGAAGCTTTCTTT.

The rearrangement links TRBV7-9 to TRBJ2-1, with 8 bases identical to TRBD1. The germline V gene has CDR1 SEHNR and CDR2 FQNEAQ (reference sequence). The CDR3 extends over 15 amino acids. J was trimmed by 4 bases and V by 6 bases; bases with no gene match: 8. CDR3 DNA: TGTGCCAGCAGTCCCCAGGACAGGGTGTACAATGAGCAGTTCTTC. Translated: CASSPQDRVYNEQFF. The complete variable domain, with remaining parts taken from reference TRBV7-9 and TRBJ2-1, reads DTGVSQNPRHKITKRGQNVTFRCDPISEHNRLYWYRQTLGQGPEFLTYFQNEAQLEKSRLLSDRFSAERPKGSFSTLEIQRTEQGDSAMYLCASSPQDRVYNEQFFGPGTRLTVL.

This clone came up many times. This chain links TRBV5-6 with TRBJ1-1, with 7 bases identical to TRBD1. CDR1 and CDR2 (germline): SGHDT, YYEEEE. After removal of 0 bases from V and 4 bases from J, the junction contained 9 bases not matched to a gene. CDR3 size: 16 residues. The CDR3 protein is CASSLGRQGGGTEAFF. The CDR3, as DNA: TGTGCCAGCAGCTTGGGAAGACAGGGAGGTGGCACTGAAGCTTTCTTT. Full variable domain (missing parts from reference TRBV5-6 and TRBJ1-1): DAGVTQSPTHLIKTRGQQVTLRCSPKSGHDTVSWYQQALGQGPQFIFQYYEEEERQRGNFPDRFSGHQFPNYSSELNVNALLLGDSALYLCASSLGRQGGGTEAFFGQGTRLTVV.

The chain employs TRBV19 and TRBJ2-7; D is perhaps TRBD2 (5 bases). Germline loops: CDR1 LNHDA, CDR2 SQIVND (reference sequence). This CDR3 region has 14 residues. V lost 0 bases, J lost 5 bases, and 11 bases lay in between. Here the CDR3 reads CASSIDRRRNEQYF. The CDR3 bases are TGTGCCAGTAGTATAGATCGACGGAGGAACGAGCAGTACTTC. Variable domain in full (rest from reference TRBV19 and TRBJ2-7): DGGITQSPKYLFRKEGQNVTLSCEQNLNHDAMYWYRQDPGQGLRLIYYSQIVNDFQKGDIAEGYSVSREKKESFPLTVTSAQKNPTAFYLCASSIDRRRNEQYFGPGTRLTVT.

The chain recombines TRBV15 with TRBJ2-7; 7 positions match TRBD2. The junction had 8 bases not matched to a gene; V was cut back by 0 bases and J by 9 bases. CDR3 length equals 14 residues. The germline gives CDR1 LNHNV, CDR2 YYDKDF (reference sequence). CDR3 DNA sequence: TGTGCCACCAGCAGAGATTCGGCGGGAGAGGTGCAGTACTTC. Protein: CATSRDSAGEVQYF. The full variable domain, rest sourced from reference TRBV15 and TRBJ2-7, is DAMVIQNPRYQVTQFGKPVTLSCSQTLNHNVMYWYQQKSSQAPKLLFHYYDKDFNNEADTPDNFQSRRPNTSFCFLDIRSPGLGDTAMYLCATSRDSAGEVQYFGPGTRLTVT.

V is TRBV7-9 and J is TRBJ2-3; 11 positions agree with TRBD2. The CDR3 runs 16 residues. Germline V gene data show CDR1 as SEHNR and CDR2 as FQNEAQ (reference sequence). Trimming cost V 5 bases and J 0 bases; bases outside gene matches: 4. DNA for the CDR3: TGTGCCAGCAGCCCCGGGACTAGCGGTAGCACAGATACGCAGTATTTT. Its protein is CASSPGTSGSTDTQYF.

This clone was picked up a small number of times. For the CDR3, the DNA is TGTGCCAGCAGCTTACTACCAGGGATTAGCGGGGAGACCCAGTACTTC. Translation: CASSLLPGISGETQYF. The V gene is TRBV11-2, the J gene TRBJ2-5; 7 bases are shared with TRBD2. J lost 5 bases, V lost 2 bases, and 11 bases had no gene match. The length of the CDR3 is 16 residues. The germline gives CDR1 SGHAT, CDR2 FQNNGV.